Below are 6 T cell receptor beta chains sequenced from a single sample in a study of prognosis after radiotherapy for stage I lung cancer. Two-round multiplex PCR amplified TCR beta CDR3 from genomic DNA. Primers specific to each TRBV and TRBJ gene were used in first-round PCR. A single record per CDR3 protein comes from TCRdb applying MiXCR to the multiplex PCR reads. The table has 51,000 or so distinct CDR3 sequences, under 45% seen once. Sequences were derived from PBMCs, sampled before or after stereotactic body radiation therapy (not recorded which). The receptors shown here come from a donor aged 50 or older with non-small cell lung cancer.

In its sample, this clonotype was seen many times. This chain links TRBV2 with TRBJ2-7, with TRBD1 matching over 7 bases. The CDR3 runs 14 residues. Trimming removed 3 bases from V and 2 bases from J; junction bases left unmatched: 4. Germline V CDR1 and CDR2: SNHLY, FYNNEI. The chain's CDR3 is CASSDWDRPYEQYF. Here the CDR3 DNA reads TGTGCCAGCAGTGATTGGGACAGACCCTACGAGCAGTACTTC.

This clonotype was seen a handful of times. The V gene is TRBV5-6, the J gene TRBJ1-1; D possibly corresponds to TRBD1 (5 bases). Germline V gives CDR1 SGHDT, CDR2 YYEEEE. This CDR3 comprises 14 residues. Trimming cost V 3 bases and J 2 bases, with 11 bases left between them. CDR3: CASSSRQGNTEAFF. CDR3 in DNA: TGTGCCAGCAGCTCCCGTCAGGGAAACACTGAAGCTTTCTTT.

The chain carries TRBV2 and TRBJ2-1; the match to TRBD1 covers 7 bases. The V gene end was trimmed by 3 bases and the J gene end by 11 bases; junction bases not matched to a gene: 13. Germline CDR1 and CDR2: SNHLY and FYNNEI. The CDR3 totals 15 residues. CDR3 in amino acids: CASSEGQILPGQQFF. CDR3 nucleotides: TGTGCCAGCAGTGAGGGACAGATCTTGCCGGGACAGCAGTTCTTC.

Comment on this clonotype: This is likely a read error, given that the CDR3 carries no conserved phenylalanine or tryptophan at its end. The chain links TRBV18 to TRBJ2-4; D possibly corresponds to TRBD2 (6 bases). V lost 0 bases to trimming and J lost 0 bases, with 9 bases between them. The germline CDR1 and CDR2 sequences are KGHSH and LQKENI. CDR3 length: 16 amino acids. Written as DNA, the CDR3 is TGTGCCAGCTCACCACCGGAGGGGATAGCCAAAAACATTCAGTACCTC. Protein sequence: CASSPPEGIAKNIQYL.

A word on this clonotype: A far bigger clonotype differs at one base, so this is likely a read error. The chain links TRBV6-2 or TRBV6-3 to TRBJ2-7; 7 bases align to TRBD1. J lost 0 bases, V lost 5 bases, and 4 bases had no gene match. CDR3 size: 14 residues. Germline V gene data show CDR1 as MNHEY and CDR2 as SVGEGT. The CDR3 nucleotides are TGTGCCAGCAGTAACGGACAGGTCTCCTACGAGCAGTACTTC. Residues: CASSNGQVSYEQYF.

This clonotype was observed at least ten times. The genes are TRBV19 and TRBJ2-1, with 11 positions matching TRBD2. The J segment lost 5 bases and the V segment lost 7 bases, leaving 7 bases of the junction unmatched. This CDR3 comprises 15 residues. Germline CDR1 is LNHDA and CDR2 is SQIVND (reference sequence). The CDR3 DNA is TGTGCCAGTACCGTTAGCGGGAGGGGCAACAATGAGCAGTTCTTC. Its translation is CASTVSGRGNNEQFF.